A selection of T cell receptor beta chains follows, all from one sample in a study of OX40 agonist ivuxolimab in advanced cancers. Measured with immunoSEQ multiplex PCR; TCRdb has only the in-frame clones, and not every one. The sample holds roughly 13,000 clones, around 93% seen once. The sample consisted of CD4+ or CD8+ T cells sorted from blood, taken in a trial of the OX40 agonist ivuxolimab. These receptor sequences come from an adult with an advanced solid tumor such as melanoma, head and neck, liver or kidney cancer. The CDR3 runs from the conserved cysteine through the conserved F or W. Each record gives: J gene, V gene, CDR3 protein.

J gene: TRBJ2-5
V gene: TRBV11-2
CDR3 protein: CASSLVGGRASETQYF

J gene: TRBJ2-7
V gene: TRBV19
CDR3 protein: CASSTTSGGYEQYF

J gene: TRBJ1-1
V gene: TRBV11-2
CDR3 protein: CASSLGQYTEAFF

J gene: TRBJ2-7
V gene: TRBV21-1
CDR3 protein: CASSKGKWYLEEQYF

J gene: TRBJ1-1
V gene: TRBV7-6
CDR3 protein: CASSHRGEAEAFF

J gene: TRBJ1-1
V gene: TRBV5-5
CDR3 protein: CASSQGWNTEAFF

J gene: TRBJ2-7
V gene: TRBV28
CDR3 protein: CASSLWDRSNEQYF

J gene: TRBJ2-7
V gene: TRBV5-6
CDR3 protein: CASSLPGQGAYEQYF

J gene: TRBJ1-1
V gene: TRBV5-1
CDR3 protein: CASSLGLNTEAFF

J gene: TRBJ2-1
V gene: TRBV21-1
CDR3 protein: CASSKAGREVLVQFF

J gene: TRBJ1-1
V gene: TRBV5-8
CDR3 protein: CASSLASNTEAFF